This T cell receptor (beta chain) derives from a study of stem cell transplantation in POMP-related autoinflammatory disease (dated by TCRdb to the early 2020s). Some background on the complete study: It was hypothesized that MHC class I-dependent CD8+ T-cell differentiation and positive selection are impaired by defective thymoproteasomes, resulting in skewing of the TRB repertoire. Before transplant, patients showed CD4+ naive T-cell skewing, low CD8+ T-cell proportions, and reduced T-cell cytokine secretion. High-throughput TRB sequencing assessed how POMP deficiency affects T-cell receptor beta repertoire diversity and CDR3 characteristics.

Notes on this clone: No cognate antigen has been identified for it. No base-level quality is on record; no much larger clone is a single base apart.

Overall study results and their limits: The trend toward lower diversity and increased clonality in PRAID patients was statistically significant only for regulatory T cells. A trend toward lower TRB diversity and higher clonality was observed in PRAID patients across all analyzed T-cell subsets. PRAID patients showed a restricted number of unique TRB V-J gene pairings.

Library preparation used the immunoSEQ multiplex PCR assay. The original pipeline was this. Repertoire diversity was quantified with Shannon entropy, accounting for clonal size distribution. Clonotype distribution inequality was measured with the Gini-Simpson index (Simpson_1-D). The clones in this table, taken by TCRdb from immuneACCESS, are in-frame only. Not every clone is retained; where verified, under half of the shortfall comes from an unresolved V gene, and the cause of the rest is unknown. V and J calls and clone size follow that table, whereas D and trimming were derived from the DNA. The sample table lists around 9,700 clones, approximately 93% of them with a count of one. The ten top clones hold 2.5% to 3% of the sample. In the paper's terms, the time point label means: before hematopoietic stem cell transplant. PRAID was a condition in which autoinflammation came alongside prominent immunodeficiency. T-cell subsets (conventional T cells, CD8+ T cells, regulatory T cells, T follicular helper cells) were sorted before TRB sequencing.

The starting material was CD8+ T cells from PBMCs, obtained before stem cell transplantation. This clonotype originated in a human donor with POMP-related autoinflammation and immune dysregulation (PRAID).

The DNA sequence is as follows: TGTGCCAGCAGCTCGACCCAGGGCGAGCAGTACTTC. Translated, it reads CASSSTQGEQYF. This receptor chain uses TRBV5-4 and TRBJ2-7, with TRBD1 perhaps the D gene, on 5 matching bases. According to the germline V gene (reference sequence), CDR1 reads SGHNT and CDR2 reads YYREEE. Counted from cysteine to phenylalanine, this CDR3 has 12 amino acids. The retained sequence is limited to the CDR3, 36 bases, with the frame set at the first base. The germline ends are 10 bases apart after V is trimmed by 3 bases and J by 6 bases.